The rows below give T cell receptor beta chains drawn from one sample of a study of shared T cell receptors in the human thymus. Clones were read by immunoSEQ multiplex PCR, and TCRdb kept only the in-frame ones, dropping some. The top ten hold about 0.014% of the sample, which has 540,000 or so clones, more than 75% seen once. This sample was also put to use in a study of human thymus T cells.

Sequenced: thymocytes. These receptors all stem from a boy under three years old with a congenital heart defect. The CDR3 runs from the conserved cysteine through the conserved F or W. The D gene is left open where the match is weak. Where a row states a size, it is once, few, many or the class of an expanded clone; other rows omit it.

>TRBV4-2|.|TRBJ2-2|few
CASSQDGTPNPKRTGELFF
TGTGCCAGCAGCCAAGACGGGACTCCTAACCCAAAGAGGACCGGGGAGCTGTTTTTT
>TRBV28|.|TRBJ1-5|few
CASGVGPREPQHF
TGTGCCAGCGGCGTGGGTCCTCGGGAGCCCCAGCATTTT
>TRBV10-3|.|TRBJ1-2|.
CAISGGREKDNYGYTF
TGTGCCATCAGTGGGGGCAGGGAAAAGGATAACTATGGCTACACCTTC
>TRBV6-5|TRBD1|TRBJ1-6|.
CASREQGNGSPLHF
TGTGCCAGCAGGGAACAGGGGAATGGATCACCCCTCCACTTT
>TRBV29-1|TRBD2|TRBJ2-3|.
CSVEAGGVRSTDTQYF
TGCAGCGTTGAAGCGGGAGGGGTTCGGAGCACAGATACGCAGTATTTT
>TRBV2|TRBD1|TRBJ1-1|.
CASSEPVGTGPRNTEAFF
TGTGCCAGCAGTGAACCTGTTGGGACAGGGCCGCGGAACACTGAAGCTTTCTTT
>TRBV5-1|TRBD2|TRBJ2-7|.
CASSAPGLAVKTYEQYF
TGCGCCAGCAGCGCACCGGGACTAGCGGTGAAAACCTACGAGCAGTACTTC
>TRBV10-1|TRBD2|TRBJ2-3|.
CASSKSPGLASPSTDTQYF
TGCGCCAGCAGCAAGAGCCCGGGACTAGCGAGCCCTAGCACAGATACGCAGTATTTT
>TRBV4-2|.|TRBJ2-7|.
CASSSEASVENEQYF
TGTGCCAGCAGCTCAGAGGCTAGCGTGGAGAACGAGCAGTACTTC
>TRBV5-4|TRBD2|TRBJ2-7|.
CASSVHGAGVDFYEQYF
TGTGCCAGCAGCGTACACGGAGCGGGAGTAGATTTCTACGAGCAGTACTTC
>TRBV6-5|TRBD2|TRBJ2-1|.
CASSLRAGGPGEQFF
TGTGCCAGCAGTTTACGGGCGGGAGGGCCGGGTGAGCAGTTCTTC
>TRBV29-1|.|TRBJ2-3|.
CSVEMGGWADTQYF
TGCAGCGTTGAAATGGGGGGTTGGGCAGATACGCAGTATTTT
>TRBV27|.|TRBJ1-1|.
CASSLSIRRLPGNTEAFF
TGTGCCAGCAGTTTATCGATAAGACGCCTGCCGGGAAACACTGAAGCTTTCTTT
>TRBV11-2|.|TRBJ2-7|few
CASSFVVRSYEQYF
TGTGCCAGCAGCTTCGTCGTGCGCTCCTACGAGCAGTACTTC
>TRBV30|TRBD1|TRBJ2-1|.
CAWSLSPGQDNEQFF
TGTGCCTGGAGTCTAAGCCCTGGACAGGACAATGAGCAGTTCTTC
>TRBV5-1|.|TRBJ2-5|.
CASSLETFAQETQYF
TGCGCCAGCAGCTTGGAGACTTTCGCACAAGAGACCCAGTACTTC
>TRBV4-3|.|TRBJ1-2|.
CASSQTDRPGANYGYTF
TGCGCCAGCAGCCAAACGGACAGACCCGGGGCTAACTATGGCTACACCTTC
>TRBV30|TRBD2|TRBJ2-1|.
CAWSEPLGLAGGFNEQFF
TGTGCCTGGAGTGAACCACTGGGACTAGCGGGAGGTTTCAATGAGCAGTTCTTC
>TRBV18|TRBD1|TRBJ1-1|.
CASSDRSIRAEAFF
TGTGCCAGCTCGGACAGGTCGATCAGGGCTGAAGCTTTCTTT
>TRBV7-9|TRBD1|TRBJ2-7|.
CASSPTNGQGDSYEQYF
TGTGCCAGCAGCCCAACAAACGGACAGGGGGATTCCTACGAGCAGTACTTC
>TRBV7-9|TRBD2|TRBJ2-2|.
CASSLPRAGGTGELFF
TGTGCCAGCAGCTTACCCCGAGCGGGAGGCACCGGGGAGCTGTTTTTT
>TRBV6-6|TRBD1|TRBJ1-2|.
CASSPGQINYGYTF
TGTGCCAGCAGCCCGGGACAGATTAACTATGGCTACACCTTC
>TRBV2|TRBD1|TRBJ1-1|.
CASSRDRGDTEAFF
TGTGCCAGCAGCAGGGACAGGGGAGACACTGAAGCTTTCTTT
>TRBV28|TRBD2|TRBJ2-7|.
CASSFPGLAGGFVGSGQQYF
TGTGCCAGCAGTTTCCCGGGACTAGCGGGAGGCTTCGTCGGTTCTGGCCAGCAGTACTTC
>TRBV9|TRBD2|TRBJ2-2|.
CASSARLAATGELFF
TGTGCCAGCAGCGCGAGACTAGCGGCCACCGGGGAGCTGTTTTTT
>TRBV4-3|.|TRBJ2-1|.
CASSQAWGQRVYSYNEQFF
TGCGCCAGCAGCCAGGCCTGGGGGCAGAGGGTCTACTCCTACAATGAGCAGTTCTTC
>TRBV5-4|.|TRBJ2-7|.
CASSLGGSSRTRQYF
TGTGCCAGCAGCTTGGGCGGCAGTTCCCGAACTCGGCAGTACTTC
>TRBV27|.|TRBJ1-3|.
CASRDIRNTIYF
TGTGCCAGCAGGGACATTCGAAACACCATATATTTT
>TRBV7-8|.|TRBJ1-2|.
CASSLKPSQTNYGYTF
TGTGCCAGCAGCTTAAAGCCGAGCCAAACTAACTATGGCTACACCTTC
>TRBV5-1|.|TRBJ2-7|.
CASSSGTSLYEQYF
TGCGCCAGCAGTTCCGGGACTTCCCTCTACGAGCAGTACTTC
>TRBV5-4|TRBD2|TRBJ2-7|.
CASSWLEGRERFCHEQYF
TGTGCCAGCAGCTGGTTGGAGGGGCGGGAGAGATTTTGCCACGAGCAGTACTTC
>TRBV27|.|TRBJ2-7|once
CASRRTGRGSSYEQYF
TGTGCCAGCAGGCGAACAGGGAGGGGGTCCTCCTACGAGCAGTACTTC
>TRBV6-6|.|TRBJ1-5|once
CASSTPEQGCNQPQHF
TGTGCCAGCAGTACTCCAGAACAGGGCTGCAATCAGCCCCAGCATTTT
>TRBV5-1|.|TRBJ1-2|.
CASSLAGVGDGYTF
TGCGCCAGCAGCTTGGCCGGGGTGGGCGATGGCTACACCTTC
>TRBV9|.|TRBJ2-7|.
CASSSTEHPSYEQYF
TGTGCCAGCAGCTCCACAGAGCATCCCTCCTACGAGCAGTACTTC
>TRBV6-5|TRBD1|TRBJ1-5|.
CASSYRGQGNQPQHF
TGTGCCAGCAGTTACCGGGGACAGGGCAATCAGCCCCAGCATTTT
>TRBV29-1|TRBD2|TRBJ2-7|.
CSVWTRRLEQYF
TGCAGCGTTTGGACTAGAAGGTTGGAGCAGTACTTC
>TRBV6-6|.|TRBJ1-5|few
CASSSPGTYTKQPQHF
TGTGCCAGCAGTTCTCCCGGGACATACACGAAACAGCCCCAGCATTTT
>TRBV11-2|TRBD2|TRBJ2-2|.
CASSTTSGSLNTGELFF
TGTGCCAGCAGCACGACTAGCGGGAGCCTAAACACCGGGGAGCTGTTTTTT
>TRBV6-5|TRBD1|TRBJ2-3|.
CASSRPGQGIDTQYF
TGTGCCAGCAGTCGTCCGGGACAGGGTATTGATACGCAGTATTTT
>TRBV12-5|TRBD1|TRBJ1-2|.
CASGRDRVVYGYTF
TGTGCTAGTGGCCGGGACAGGGTCGTCTATGGCTACACCTTC
>TRBV19|TRBD2|TRBJ2-1|once
CASSPPREGGYNEQFF
TGTGCCAGTAGTCCTCCCAGGGAGGGAGGGTACAATGAGCAGTTCTTC
>TRBV7-4|.|TRBJ2-7|.
CASTDPYGDSSYEQYF
TGTGCCAGCACCGATCCTTACGGGGATAGCTCCTACGAGCAGTACTTC
>TRBV27|.|TRBJ1-3|.
CASSSHFPGFSGNTIYF
TGTGCCAGCAGTTCTCACTTTCCGGGGTTCTCTGGAAACACCATATATTTT
>TRBV19|TRBD1|TRBJ2-2|few
CASSRTGAGELFF
TGTGCCAGTAGTAGGACAGGGGCCGGGGAGCTGTTTTTT
>TRBV27|.|TRBJ1-5|.
CASTISRQPQHF
TGTGCCAGCACCATCTCTAGGCAGCCCCAGCATTTT
>TRBV21-1|.|TRBJ1-2|.
CASSKPEGWWNYGYTF
TGTGCCAGCAGCAAACCCGAGGGATGGTGGAACTATGGCTACACCTTC
>TRBV6-6|.|TRBJ1-2|.
CASSSQTRNYGYTF
TGTGCCAGCAGTTCCCAGACAAGAAACTATGGCTACACCTTC
>TRBV27|.|TRBJ1-1|.
CASSLLRVNTEAFF
TGTGCCAGCAGTTTATTGCGGGTGAACACTGAAGCTTTCTTT
>TRBV28|TRBD1|TRBJ1-5|.
CASSETGGAIGNQPQHF
TGTGCCAGCAGTGAGACAGGGGGCGCGATTGGCAATCAGCCCCAGCATTTT